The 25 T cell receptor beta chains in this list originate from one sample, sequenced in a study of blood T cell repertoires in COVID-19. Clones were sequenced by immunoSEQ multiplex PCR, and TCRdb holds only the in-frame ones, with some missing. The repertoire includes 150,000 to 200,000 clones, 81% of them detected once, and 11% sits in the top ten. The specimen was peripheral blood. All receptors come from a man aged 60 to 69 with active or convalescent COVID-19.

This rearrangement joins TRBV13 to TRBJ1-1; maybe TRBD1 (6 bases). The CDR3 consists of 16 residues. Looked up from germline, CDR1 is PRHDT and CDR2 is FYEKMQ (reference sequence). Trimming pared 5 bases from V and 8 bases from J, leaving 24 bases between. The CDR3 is CASSAIRKTGKREAFF. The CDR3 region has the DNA TGTGCCAGCAGCGCAATCAGGAAAACAGGGAAGAGGGAAGCTTTCTTT.

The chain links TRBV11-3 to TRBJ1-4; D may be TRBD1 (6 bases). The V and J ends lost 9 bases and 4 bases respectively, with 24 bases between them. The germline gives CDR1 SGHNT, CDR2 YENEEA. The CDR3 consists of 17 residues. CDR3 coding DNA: TGTGCCAGAGGACCGCAAAAGCCGGACAGAAATAATGAAAAACTGTTTTTT. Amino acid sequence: CARGPQKPDRNNEKLFF.

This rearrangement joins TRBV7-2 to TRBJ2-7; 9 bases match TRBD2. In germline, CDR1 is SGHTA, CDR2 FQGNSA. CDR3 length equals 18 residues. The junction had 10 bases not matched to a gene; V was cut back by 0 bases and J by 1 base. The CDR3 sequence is CASSLAPAGGSRSYEQYF. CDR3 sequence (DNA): TGTGCCAGCAGCTTAGCTCCAGCGGGGGGATCCCGATCCTACGAGCAGTACTTC.

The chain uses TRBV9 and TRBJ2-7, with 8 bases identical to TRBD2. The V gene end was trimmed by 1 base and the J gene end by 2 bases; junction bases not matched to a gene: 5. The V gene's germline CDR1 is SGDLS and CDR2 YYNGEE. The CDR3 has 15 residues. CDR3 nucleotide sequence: TGTGCCAGCAGCGTATCGGGGGGGAGAGCCTACGAGCAGTACTTC. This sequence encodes CASSVSGGRAYEQYF. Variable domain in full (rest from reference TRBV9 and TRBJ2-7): DSGVTQTPKHLITATGQRVTLRCSPRSGDLSVYWYQQSLDQGLQFLIQYYNGEERAKGNILERFSAQQFPDLHSELNLSSLELGDSALYFCASSVSGGRAYEQYFGPGTRLTVT.

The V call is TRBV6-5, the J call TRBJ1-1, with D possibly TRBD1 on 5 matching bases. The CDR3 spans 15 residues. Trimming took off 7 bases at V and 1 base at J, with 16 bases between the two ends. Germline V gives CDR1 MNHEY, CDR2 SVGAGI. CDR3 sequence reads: CASNKDNLANTEAFF. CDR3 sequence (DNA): TGTGCCAGCAACAAGGACAACCTCGCGAACACTGAAGCTTTCTTT.

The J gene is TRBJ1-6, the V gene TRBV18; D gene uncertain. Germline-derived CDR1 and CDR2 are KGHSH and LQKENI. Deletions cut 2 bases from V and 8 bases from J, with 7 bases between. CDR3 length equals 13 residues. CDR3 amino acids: CASSPSADSPLHF. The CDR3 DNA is TGTGCCAGCTCACCATCAGCGGATTCACCCCTCCACTTT.

The CDR3 here is CASSSLAGGRTEQYF. The CDR3 coding sequence is TGTGCCAGCAGCTCATTAGCGGGAGGGAGAACCGAGCAGTACTTC. The genes are TRBV7-2 and TRBJ2-7; 11 bases agree with TRBD2. Germline V CDR1 and CDR2: SGHTA, FQGNSA. After removal of 4 bases from V and 6 bases from J, the junction contained 8 bases not matched to a gene. This CDR3 region has 15 residues.

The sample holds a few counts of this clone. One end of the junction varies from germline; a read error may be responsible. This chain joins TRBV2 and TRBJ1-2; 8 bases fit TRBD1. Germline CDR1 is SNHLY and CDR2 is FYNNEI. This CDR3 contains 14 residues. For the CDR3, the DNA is TGTGCCAGCAGCGAAGGACAGGGCAACCAGGGCTACACCTTC. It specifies CASSEGQGNQGYTF.

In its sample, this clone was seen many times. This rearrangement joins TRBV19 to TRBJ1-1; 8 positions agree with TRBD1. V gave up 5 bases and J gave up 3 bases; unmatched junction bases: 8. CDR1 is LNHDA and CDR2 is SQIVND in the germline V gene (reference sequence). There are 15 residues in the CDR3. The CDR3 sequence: CASSRPGQAYTEAFF. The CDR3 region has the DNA TGTGCCAGTAGTCGTCCGGGACAGGCATACACTGAAGCTTTCTTT.

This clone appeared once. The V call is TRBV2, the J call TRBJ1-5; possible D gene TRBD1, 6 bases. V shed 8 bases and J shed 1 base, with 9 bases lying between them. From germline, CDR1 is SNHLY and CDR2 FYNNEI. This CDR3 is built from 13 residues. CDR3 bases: TGTGCCAGCCACAGGGAAAGCAATCAGCCCCAGCATTTT. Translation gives CASHRESNQPQHF. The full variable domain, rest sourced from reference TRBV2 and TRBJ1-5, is EPEVTQTPSHQVTQMGQEVILRCVPISNHLYFYWYRQILGQKVEFLVSFYNNEISEKSEIFDDQFSVERPDGSNFTLKIRSTKLEDSAMYFCASHRESNQPQHFGDGTRLSIL.

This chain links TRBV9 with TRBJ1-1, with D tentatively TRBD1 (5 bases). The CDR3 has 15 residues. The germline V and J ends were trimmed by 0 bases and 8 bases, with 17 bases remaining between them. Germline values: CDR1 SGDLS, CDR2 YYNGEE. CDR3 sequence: CASSVDGRPPGEAFF. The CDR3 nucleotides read TGTGCCAGCAGCGTAGATGGTCGTCCCCCAGGGGAAGCTTTCTTT.

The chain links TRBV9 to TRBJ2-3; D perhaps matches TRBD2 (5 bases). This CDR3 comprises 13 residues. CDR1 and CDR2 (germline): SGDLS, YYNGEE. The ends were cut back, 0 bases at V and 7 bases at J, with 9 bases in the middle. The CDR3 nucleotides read TGTGCCAGCAGCGTAGAAACTAGACATACGCAGTATTTT. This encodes CASSVETRHTQYF.

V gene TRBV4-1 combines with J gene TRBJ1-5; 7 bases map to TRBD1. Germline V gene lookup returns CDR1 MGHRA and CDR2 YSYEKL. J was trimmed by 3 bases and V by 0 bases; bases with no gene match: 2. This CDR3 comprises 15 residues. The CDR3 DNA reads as TGCGCCAGCAGCCAAGAAGGGACAGTCAATCAGCCCCAGCATTTT. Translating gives CASSQEGTVNQPQHF.

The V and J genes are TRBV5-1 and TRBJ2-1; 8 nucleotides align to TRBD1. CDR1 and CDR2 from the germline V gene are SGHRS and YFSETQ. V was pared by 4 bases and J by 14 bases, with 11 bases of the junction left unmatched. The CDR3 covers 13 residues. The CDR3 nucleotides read TGCGCCAGCAGCCTCCAGGGACAGGTAGGGGAGTTCTTC. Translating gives CASSLQGQVGEFF.

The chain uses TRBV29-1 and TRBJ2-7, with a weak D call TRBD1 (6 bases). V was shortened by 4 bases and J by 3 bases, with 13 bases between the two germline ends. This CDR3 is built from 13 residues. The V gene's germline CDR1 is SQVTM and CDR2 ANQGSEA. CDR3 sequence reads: CSVARGSRYEQYF. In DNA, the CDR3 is TGCAGCGTTGCCAGGGGATCCCGCTACGAGCAGTACTTC.

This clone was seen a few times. CDR3 sequence (DNA): TGCGCCAGCAGCGAAGAGGGTGGGTGGTATGGCTACACCTTC. This sequence encodes CASSEEGGWYGYTF. The chain joins TRBV5-1 to TRBJ1-2; unclear D gene. Trimming removed 4 bases from V and 5 bases from J, with 15 bases in between. This CDR3 comprises 14 residues. CDR1 is SGHRS and CDR2 is YFSETQ in the germline V gene.

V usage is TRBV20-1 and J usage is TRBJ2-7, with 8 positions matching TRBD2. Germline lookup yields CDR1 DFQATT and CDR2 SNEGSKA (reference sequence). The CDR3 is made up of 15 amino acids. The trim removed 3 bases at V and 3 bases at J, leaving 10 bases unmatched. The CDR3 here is CSASGVRGAYYEQYF. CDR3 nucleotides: TGCAGTGCTAGTGGGGTGCGGGGGGCCTACTACGAGCAGTACTTC.

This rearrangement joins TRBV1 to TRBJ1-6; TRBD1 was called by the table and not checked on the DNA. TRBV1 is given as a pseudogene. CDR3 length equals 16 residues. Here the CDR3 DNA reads TGCACCAGCAGGACTGAGTCCCGACAGGTACGATCACCCCTCCACTTT. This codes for CTSRTESRQVRSPLHF.

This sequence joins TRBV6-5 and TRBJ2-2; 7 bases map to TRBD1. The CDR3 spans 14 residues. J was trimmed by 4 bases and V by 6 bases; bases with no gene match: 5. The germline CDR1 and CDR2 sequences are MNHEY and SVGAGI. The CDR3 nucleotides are TGTGCCAGCAGGCTGGGACAGTCCACCGGGGAGCTGTTTTTT. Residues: CASRLGQSTGELFF.

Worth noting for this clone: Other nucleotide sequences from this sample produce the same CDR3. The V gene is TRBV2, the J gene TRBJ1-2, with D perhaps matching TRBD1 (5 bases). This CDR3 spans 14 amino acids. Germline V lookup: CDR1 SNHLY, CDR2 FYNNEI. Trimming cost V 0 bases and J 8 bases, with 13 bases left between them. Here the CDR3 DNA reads TGTGCCAGCAGTGAAGCGGGAAGGGGCTTGGGCTACACCTTC. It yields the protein CASSEAGRGLGYTF.

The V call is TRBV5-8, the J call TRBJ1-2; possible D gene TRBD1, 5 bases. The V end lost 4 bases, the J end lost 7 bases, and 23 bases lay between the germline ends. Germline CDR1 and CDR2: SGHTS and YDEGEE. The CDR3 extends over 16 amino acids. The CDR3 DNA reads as TGTGCCAGCAGCCATTTTCTGGAAAAGGGGACTCCTGGCTACACCTTC. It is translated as CASSHFLEKGTPGYTF. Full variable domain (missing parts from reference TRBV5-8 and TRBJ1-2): EAGVTQSPTHLIKTRGQQATLRCSPISGHTSVYWYQQALGLGLQFLLWYDEGEERNRGNFPPRFSGRQFPNYSSELNVNALELEDSALYLCASSHFLEKGTPGYTFGSGTRLTVV.

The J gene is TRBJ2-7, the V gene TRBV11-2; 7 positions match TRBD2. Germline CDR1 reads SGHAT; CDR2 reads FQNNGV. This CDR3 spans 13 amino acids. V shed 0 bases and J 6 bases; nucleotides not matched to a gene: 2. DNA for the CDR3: TGTGCCAGCAGCTTAGAGGGGGGGTCCGAGCAGTACTTC. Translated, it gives CASSLEGGSEQYF. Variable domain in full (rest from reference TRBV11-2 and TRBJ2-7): EAGVAQSPRYKIIEKRQSVAFWCNPISGHATLYWYQQILGQGPKLLIQFQNNGVVDDSQLPKDRFSAERLKGVDSTLKIQPAKLEDSAVYLCASSLEGGSEQYFGPGTRLTVT.

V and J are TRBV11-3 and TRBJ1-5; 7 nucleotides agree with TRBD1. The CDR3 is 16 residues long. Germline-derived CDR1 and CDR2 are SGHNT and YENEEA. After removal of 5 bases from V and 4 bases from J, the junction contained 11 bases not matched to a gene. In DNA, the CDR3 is TGTGCCAGCAGCCCTCGCCCGGGACAGATTAATCAGCCCCAGCATTTT. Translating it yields CASSPRPGQINQPQHF.

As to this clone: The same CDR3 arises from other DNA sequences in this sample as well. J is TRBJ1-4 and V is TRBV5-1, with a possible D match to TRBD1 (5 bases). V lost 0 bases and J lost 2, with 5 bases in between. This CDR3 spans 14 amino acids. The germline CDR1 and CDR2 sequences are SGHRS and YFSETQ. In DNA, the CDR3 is TGCGCCAGCAGCTTGGGACAGACTAATGAAAAACTGTTTTTT. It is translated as CASSLGQTNEKLFF.

Written as DNA, the CDR3 is TGTGCCAGCAGCTTGGGTGGCACAGGGGGATACTCCGATGAGCAGTTCTTC. Amino acid sequence: CASSLGGTGGYSDEQFF. J is TRBJ2-1 and V is TRBV5-6, with TRBD1 matching 8 bases. Germline V gene sequence: CDR1 SGHDT, CDR2 YYEEEE. The V and J ends lost 0 bases and 8 bases, in that order; junction bases with no gene match: 13. CDR3 length: 17 residues.